This passage covers 27 T cell receptor beta chains from one sample sequenced in a study of metastatic and nonmetastatic thyroid tumors. TCRdb re-analyzed the PCR reads using MiXCR. The sample lists some 20,000 clones; around 34% were seen once. Treatment of any kind had been given to no patient before thyroid surgery. Sequences were obtained from tumor tissue. These receptors came from a female donor with papillary thyroid cancer or a benign thyroid nodule (not recorded which). Some clones in this sample may be carry-over from other donors' samples.

The chain is built from TRBV11-2 and TRBJ1-2; D possibly corresponds to TRBD1 (5 bases). Trimming removed 4 bases from V and 1 base from J, with 16 bases in between. The CDR3 is made up of 16 amino acids. Per the germline V gene, CDR1 is SGHAT and CDR2 is FQNNGV. The CDR3 spells CASSSSGTDINYGYTF. Written as DNA, the CDR3 is TGTGCCAGCAGCTCCTCGGGGACCGACATTAACTATGGCTACACCTTC.

The chain combines TRBV4-2 with TRBJ2-5; TRBD1 aligns across 9 bases. J gave up 3 bases and V 0 bases, and 2 bases lay outside the gene matches. This CDR3 comprises 15 residues. Per germline, CDR1 LGHNA and CDR2 YNFKEQ. CDR3 nucleotide sequence: TGTGCCAGCAGCCAAGAGGACAGGGGAGAAGAGACCCAGTACTTC. Protein sequence: CASSQEDRGEETQYF.

This clone turned up a few times. The V gene is TRBV6-2 or TRBV6-3, the J gene TRBJ2-2; 7 bases are shared with TRBD1. CDR1 MNHEY and CDR2 SVGEGT come from the germline V gene. CDR3 length: 15 amino acids. With V trimmed by 0 bases and J by 7 bases, 5 bases remained unmatched. CDR3 sequence (DNA): TGTGCCAGCAGTTACTCCCAGGGGGAAGGCGGGGAGCTGTTTTTT. Protein product: CASSYSQGEGGELFF.

By share of the sample, this clone is medium-sized. This sequence joins TRBV7-9 and TRBJ2-1, with 9 nucleotides matching TRBD2. From germline, CDR1 is SEHNR and CDR2 FQNEAQ (reference sequence). This CDR3 is built from 15 residues. The V segment lost 5 bases and the J segment 4 bases; nucleotides outside the gene matches: 6. CDR3 sequence reads: CASSPSGALYNEQFF. The CDR3 DNA reads as TGTGCCAGCAGCCCTAGCGGGGCCCTATACAATGAGCAGTTCTTC. Full variable domain (rest looked up from reference TRBV7-9 and TRBJ2-1): DTGVSQNPRHKITKRGQNVTFRCDPISEHNRLYWYRQTLGQGPEFLTYFQNEAQLEKSRLLSDRFSAERPKGSFSTLEIQRTEQGDSAMYLCASSPSGALYNEQFFGPGTRLTVL.

The V call is TRBV11-3, the J call TRBJ1-2, with no clear D. The V gene lost 6 bases and the J gene lost 8 bases, with 19 bases spanning the gap. CDR3 size: 14 residues. Germline assignment: CDR1 SGHNT and CDR2 YENEEA. The CDR3 here is CASSYRTGEGGYTF. The DNA for the CDR3 is TGTGCCAGCAGTTATCGAACGGGAGAGGGCGGCTACACCTTC.

The chain couples TRBV20-1 to TRBJ1-6, with TRBD1 identical over 7 bases. Trimming removed 3 bases from V and 10 bases from J; junction bases left unmatched: 15. This CDR3 comprises 16 residues. Germline V gene data show CDR1 as DFQATT and CDR2 as SNEGSKA (reference sequence). CDR3 region: CSARVQGRAGSSPLHF. The CDR3 nucleotides read TGCAGTGCTAGGGTACAGGGGAGGGCAGGTAGCTCACCCCTCCACTTT.

This chain connects TRBV6-1 to TRBJ2-7; the D gene is possibly TRBD1 (7 bases). Germline values: CDR1 MNHNS, CDR2 SASEGT. V was cut by 6 bases and J by 0 bases, with 18 bases left in between. There are 16 residues in the CDR3. This CDR3 reads CASSPGDSRVSYEQYF. The CDR3, as DNA: TGTGCCAGCAGCCCGGGGGACAGCCGAGTCTCCTACGAGCAGTACTTC.

The chain is built from TRBV11-1 and TRBJ1-2, with D perhaps matching TRBD1 (6 bases). V shed 1 base and J shed 5 bases, with 29 bases lying between them. This CDR3 region has 20 residues. Germline CDR1 reads SGHAT; CDR2 reads FQDESV (reference sequence). The CDR3 coding sequence is TGTGCCAGCAGCTTAGGCTCAGGGGTTGGGCGAGGGGACGGGAGTTATGGCTACACCTTC. Translating it yields CASSLGSGVGRGDGSYGYTF.

The chain uses TRBV4-3 and TRBJ1-3; no definite D call. This CDR3 is built from 16 residues. Germline values: CDR1 LGHNA, CDR2 YSLEER. Trimming took 1 base from V and 2 from J, leaving 12 bases between them. The CDR3 DNA is TGCGCCAGCAGCCAAGTTGCCAGGCCCCCTGGAAACACCATATATTTT. This translates into CASSQVARPPGNTIYF.

The rearrangement uses TRBV10-3 and TRBJ1-2; D possibly corresponds to TRBD1 (5 bases). CDR1 and CDR2 from the germline V gene are ENHRY and SYGVKD. The germline V and J ends were trimmed by 10 bases and 7 bases, with 13 bases remaining between them. This CDR3 has 11 amino acids. Here the CDR3 reads CATSGILGYTF. The CDR3 region has the DNA TGTGCCACATCAGGGATACTTGGCTACACCTTC.

V and J are TRBV6-1 and TRBJ1-2, with 10 bases that match TRBD1. The CDR3 is made up of 14 amino acids. Germline-derived CDR1 and CDR2 are MNHNS and SASEGT. V lost 7 bases, J lost 4 bases, and 6 bases stayed unmatched. CDR3 coding DNA: TGTGCCAGCACCAAGACAGGGGGCATCTATGGCTACACCTTC. It yields the protein CASTKTGGIYGYTF.

This chain connects TRBV29-1 to TRBJ2-1; D is undetermined. CDR1 and CDR2 (germline): SQVTM, ANQGSEA. The CDR3 is made up of 13 amino acids. CDR3 nucleotides: TGCACCGCGATGGGTATCTCCTACAATGAGCAGTTCTTC. Translated: CTAMGISYNEQFF.

The CDR3 loop is CASRSLGEQYF. Here the CDR3 DNA reads TGTGCCAGCAGATCTTTGGGCGAGCAGTACTTC. This chain joins TRBV6-1 and TRBJ2-7; no firm D call. Trimming removed 6 bases from V and 6 bases from J, with 9 bases in between. Germline CDR1 MNHNS, CDR2 SASEGT. This CDR3 is 11 amino acids long.

This sequence joins TRBV11-1 and TRBJ2-1; weak D call: TRBD2 (5 bases). Germline V gene data show CDR1 as SGHAT and CDR2 as FQDESV (reference sequence). The CDR3 spans 17 residues. V was trimmed by 4 bases and J by 5 bases, leaving 21 bases between them. For the CDR3, the DNA is TGTGCCAGCAGCTCCCAGGATGGTGAGGGATCGGACAATGAGCAGTTCTTC. Its protein is CASSSQDGEGSDNEQFF. Variable domain in full (rest from reference TRBV11-1 and TRBJ2-1): EAEVAQSPRYKITEKSQAVAFWCDPISGHATLYWYRQILGQGPELLVQFQDESVVDDSQLPKDRFSAERLKGVDSTLKIQPAELGDSAMYLCASSSQDGEGSDNEQFFGPGTRLTVL.

The rearrangement links TRBV6-1 to TRBJ2-2; weak D call: TRBD2 (5 bases). V was shortened by 7 bases and J by 5 bases, with 20 bases between the two germline ends. This CDR3 comprises 16 residues. The germline V gene has CDR1 MNHNS and CDR2 SASEGT. The CDR3: CASIEIRRKGTGELFF. The DNA for the CDR3 is TGTGCCAGCATCGAAATCCGGAGGAAGGGAACCGGGGAGCTGTTTTTT.

The chain couples TRBV28 to TRBJ2-7; TRBD1 is a possible D gene (5 bases). The germline V gene has CDR1 MDHEN and CDR2 SYDVKM. The length of the CDR3 is 15 residues. V was pared by 5 bases and J by 3 bases, with 17 bases between. The CDR3 bases are TGTGCCAGCAGTCCCGGCGGACAAATGGGCTACGAGCAGTACTTC. Amino acid sequence: CASSPGGQMGYEQYF.

This chain connects TRBV5-1 to TRBJ2-2; 9 bases fit TRBD2. After removal of 2 bases from V and 7 bases from J, the junction contained 9 bases not matched to a gene. This CDR3 contains 16 residues. Per the germline V gene, CDR1 is SGHRS and CDR2 is YFSETQ. The CDR3 reads CASSFLAGTTIGELFF. CDR3 bases: TGCGCCAGCAGCTTTCTAGCGGGGACCACTATCGGGGAGCTGTTTTTT.

The J gene is TRBJ2-2, the V gene TRBV7-2; 8 bases line up with TRBD2. Germline CDR1 is SGHTA and CDR2 is FQGNSA. CDR3 length equals 15 residues. Germline trimming cut 0 bases from V and 7 bases from J; bases unmatched to any gene: 4. CDR3 bases: TGTGCCAGCAGCTTAGCGGGACTAGGCAGCGGGGAGCTGTTTTTT. Translating gives CASSLAGLGSGELFF.

This clone was seen more than once but under ten times. The chain uses TRBV27 and TRBJ2-5; D gene ambiguous. Trimming took off 3 bases at V and 4 bases at J, with 15 bases between the two ends. The germline CDR1 and CDR2 sequences are MNHEY and SMNVEV (reference sequence). The CDR3 runs to 15 residues. Here the CDR3 reads CASSLMYSKRETQYF. For the CDR3, the DNA is TGTGCCAGCAGTTTGATGTATTCCAAGAGAGAGACCCAGTACTTC.

V usage is TRBV27 and J usage is TRBJ2-5, with 7 bases identical to TRBD2. The CDR3 runs to 14 residues. CDR1 is MNHEY, CDR2 SMNVEV, per germline (reference sequence). J gave up 5 bases and V 5 bases, and 8 bases lay outside the gene matches. The CDR3 bases are TGTGCCAGCAGTCCGGGACTAATCGGGGAGACCCAGTACTTC. This gives the protein CASSPGLIGETQYF.

J is TRBJ2-6 and V is TRBV6-1, with 7 bases matching TRBD2. The CDR3 loop spans 15 amino acids. V lost 3 bases and J lost 2; bases outside the gene matches: 1. CDR1 is MNHNS and CDR2 is SASEGT in the germline V gene. CDR3 DNA: TGTGCCAGCAGTGAGGGAGGGGCTGGGGCCAACGTCCTGACTTTC. Its translation: CASSEGGAGANVLTF.

In its sample, this clone was seen a few times. The rearrangement links TRBV6-1 to TRBJ2-7; no definite D call. Trimming took off 6 bases at V and 3 bases at J, with 12 bases between the two ends. There are 13 residues in the CDR3. The V gene's germline CDR1 is MNHNS and CDR2 SASEGT. In nucleotides, the CDR3 is TGTGCCAGCAGGGTGGCAGCAATCTACGAGCAGTACTTC. Protein sequence: CASRVAAIYEQYF.

This clone turned up a few times. The rearrangement joins TRBV4-1 to TRBJ1-2; D is unresolved. Trimming left V 0 bases short and J 5 bases short, with 10 bases between. In germline, CDR1 is MGHRA, CDR2 YSYEKL. This CDR3 spans 14 amino acids. The DNA of the CDR3 is TGCGCCAGCAGCCAAGAAGTACGGCAGTATGGCTACACCTTC. Its protein product is CASSQEVRQYGYTF.

This clone was seen just once. The V and J genes are TRBV9 and TRBJ2-2, with D uncertain. Germline V gene lookup returns CDR1 SGDLS and CDR2 YYNGEE. The CDR3 is 12 amino acids. The germline V and J ends were trimmed by 6 bases and 9 bases, with 12 bases remaining between them. The CDR3 region has the DNA TGTGCCAGCACGCGGTCGGGTCGGGAGCTGTTTTTT. Encoded protein: CASTRSGRELFF.

The chain employs TRBV2 and TRBJ2-2, with 7 bases identical to TRBD2. CDR3 length: 19 residues. Germline values: CDR1 SNHLY, CDR2 FYNNEI. V shed 6 bases, J shed 2 bases, and the junction held 18 bases outside the gene matches. In nucleotides, the CDR3 is TGTGCCAGCAGAGAGCCTTGGAAGAGACTAGCCCCAAACACCGGGGAGCTGTTTTTT. Protein product: CASREPWKRLAPNTGELFF.

This clone was detected a few times. The chain recombines TRBV19 with TRBJ1-2; TRBD1 matches at 7 bases. Trimming cost V 3 bases and J 3 bases; bases outside gene matches: 7. Germline CDR1 is LNHDA and CDR2 is SQIVND (reference sequence). This CDR3 region has 15 residues. The CDR3 region is CASSIPEDRDYGYTF. DNA for the CDR3: TGTGCCAGTAGTATCCCTGAAGACAGGGACTATGGCTACACCTTC.

The rearrangement links TRBV6-1 to TRBJ2-2; D is ambiguous. Germline assignment: CDR1 MNHNS and CDR2 SASEGT. The CDR3 runs 14 residues. Trimming took off 4 bases at V and 7 bases at J, with 13 bases between the two ends. CDR3 sequence (DNA): TGTGCCAGCAGTGCCCTCGGGTCCTACGGGGAGCTGTTTTTT. Residues: CASSALGSYGELFF.